The 21 T cell receptor beta chains in this list originate from one sample, sequenced in a study of PD-L1 blockade in urothelial cancer. Clones were read by immunoSEQ multiplex PCR, and TCRdb kept only the in-frame ones, dropping some. The table shows roughly 16,000 clones, with approximately 90% occurring only once. Sequenced here: PBMCs, sampled around atezolizumab (anti-PD-L1) treatment. The receptors originated from a man over 45 with urothelial cancer.

V usage is TRBV7-2 and J usage is TRBJ1-2; D perhaps matches TRBD1 (6 bases). The germline V gene encodes CDR1 SGHTA and CDR2 FQGNSA. The CDR3 contains 13 residues. V gave up 1 base and J gave up 3 bases, with 6 bases separating them. In DNA form, the CDR3 reads TGTGCCAGCAGCTTAGACAGGGACTATGGCTACACCTTC. This translates into CASSLDRDYGYTF.

CDR3 residues: CASSPWGGKSTDTQYF. Written as DNA, the CDR3 is TGTGCCAGCAGCCCGTGGGGCGGGAAATCCACAGATACGCAGTATTTT. J is TRBJ2-3 and V is TRBV5-8; D perhaps matches TRBD2 (6 bases). From germline, CDR1 is SGHTS and CDR2 YDEGEE. This CDR3 comprises 16 residues. V shed 4 bases and J shed 2 bases, with 17 bases lying between them.

J is TRBJ2-1 and V is TRBV6-4; maybe TRBD2 (6 bases). Germline V gives CDR1 MRHNA, CDR2 SNTAGT. There are 15 residues in the CDR3. V was trimmed by 4 bases and J by 0 bases, leaving 10 bases between them. DNA of the CDR3: TGTGCCAGCAGTGTAATTAGCGGCTCCTACAATGAGCAGTTCTTC. Protein sequence: CASSVISGSYNEQFF.

The chain employs TRBV23-1 and TRBJ2-4, with TRBD1 matching over 7 bases. TRBV23-1 is reported as an ORF; its role is uncertain. The CDR3 has 16 residues. V gave up 0 bases and J gave up 0 bases; unmatched junction bases: 2. DNA of the CDR3: TGCGCCAGCAGTCAATCGACAGGGCTAGCCAAAAACATTCAGTACTTC. Translated: CASSQSTGLAKNIQYF.

The V gene is TRBV29-1, the J gene TRBJ2-5; 7 bases agree with TRBD1. V trimming: 7 bases; J trimming: 1 base; junction bases outside the gene matches: 3. The CDR3 is 12 amino acids. CDR1 and CDR2 (germline): SQVTM, ANQGSEA. Here the CDR3 reads CSARQGQETQYF. The CDR3 DNA reads TGCAGCGCACGACAGGGCCAAGAGACCCAGTACTTC.

The chain is built from TRBV28 and TRBJ2-2, with TRBD1 identical over 9 bases. Losses at the gene ends were 5 bases for V and 6 bases for J; bases not matched to a gene: 7. This CDR3 spans 15 amino acids. CDR1 and CDR2 from the germline V gene are MDHEN and SYDVKM. The CDR3 DNA sequence: TGTGCCAGCAGTCCGGGGACAGGGTGGGCCGGGGAGCTGTTTTTT. Translated, it gives CASSPGTGWAGELFF.

The rearrangement uses TRBV19 and TRBJ2-7; no firm D call. Germline-derived CDR1 and CDR2 are LNHDA and SQIVND (reference sequence). With 5 bases removed from V and 1 base from J, the gap between germline ends came to 9 bases. CDR3 length equals 13 residues. CDR3 in amino acids: CASSSRESYEQYF. CDR3 bases: TGTGCCAGTAGTTCCCGCGAGTCCTACGAGCAGTACTTC.

The chain uses TRBV29-1 and TRBJ2-1; D is possibly TRBD2 (6 bases). V was clipped by 3 bases and J by 0 bases, with 6 bases between them. Per the germline V gene, CDR1 is SQVTM and CDR2 is ANQGSEA. There are 13 residues in the CDR3. CDR3 coding DNA: TGCAGCGTTGACGGGAGCTCCTACAATGAGCAGTTCTTC. This sequence encodes CSVDGSSYNEQFF.

The genes are TRBV30 and TRBJ1-5; D gene ambiguous. The CDR3 loop spans 12 amino acids. Trimming took 0 bases from V and 7 from J, leaving 7 bases between them. Germline V lookup: CDR1 GTSNPN, CDR2 SVGIG (reference sequence). CDR3 loop: CAWSVPGQPQHF. Here the CDR3 DNA reads TGTGCCTGGAGTGTACCGGGACAGCCCCAGCATTTT.

The V call is TRBV5-6, the J call TRBJ1-2; D gene unclear. The CDR3 is made up of 16 amino acids. Per the germline V gene, CDR1 is SGHDT and CDR2 is YYEEEE. V lost 0 bases and J lost 2, with 14 bases in between. The CDR3 nucleotides are TGTGCCAGCAGCTTGGATCGCCGGAGCCCAAACTATGGCTACACCTTC. Translated: CASSLDRRSPNYGYTF.

The chain employs TRBV27 and TRBJ2-5; 9 positions agree with TRBD2. The CDR3 length is 17 residues. Losses at the gene ends were 6 bases for V and 2 bases for J; bases not matched to a gene: 13. Germline V gene lookup returns CDR1 MNHEY and CDR2 SMNVEV (reference sequence). DNA for the CDR3: TGTGCCAGCAGCTCACTTCGACTAGCGGAGATTCAAGAGACCCAGTACTTC. It yields the protein CASSSLRLAEIQETQYF.

This chain links TRBV25-1 with TRBJ1-2, with unresolved D. Germline V CDR1 and CDR2: MGHDK, SYGVNS. The germline V and J ends were trimmed by 6 bases and 1 base, with 9 bases remaining between them. The CDR3 totals 13 residues. CDR3 in amino acids: CASRDIFNYGYTF. The CDR3 DNA is TGTGCCAGCAGAGACATTTTTAACTATGGCTACACCTTC.

The V and J genes are TRBV30 and TRBJ2-3; no clear D gene. The CDR3 has 13 residues. The ends were cut back, 0 bases at V and 2 bases at J, with 6 bases in the middle. CDR1 is GTSNPN and CDR2 is SVGIG in the germline V gene (reference sequence). CDR3 DNA: TGTGCCTGGAGTGTCAGAAACACAGATACGCAGTATTTT. Translated, it gives CAWSVRNTDTQYF.

The chain carries TRBV6-5 and TRBJ2-1, with a weak D call TRBD1 (6 bases). V was pared by 2 bases and J by 15 bases, with 14 bases between. Germline V gene data show CDR1 as MNHEY and CDR2 as SVGAGI. This CDR3 is 12 amino acids long. This chain's CDR3 is CASSYNTGTMFF. CDR3 nucleotides: TGTGCCAGCAGTTACAATACAGGGACGATGTTCTTC.

This chain connects TRBV5-8 to TRBJ2-7; a weak D match, TRBD1 (6 bases). The V gene's germline CDR1 is SGHTS and CDR2 YDEGEE. Trimming left V 2 bases short and J 0 bases short, with 15 bases between. The CDR3 has 16 amino acids. The CDR3 sequence is CASSFAGAIHSYEQYF. CDR3 in DNA: TGTGCCAGCAGCTTCGCAGGGGCCATCCACTCCTACGAGCAGTACTTC. Combining the CDR3 with reference TRBV5-8 and TRBJ2-7 gives the whole variable domain EAGVTQSPTHLIKTRGQQATLRCSPISGHTSVYWYQQALGLGLQFLLWYDEGEERNRGNFPPRFSGRQFPNYSSELNVNALELEDSALYLCASSFAGAIHSYEQYFGPGTRLTVT.

This chain connects TRBV6-1 to TRBJ2-5, with TRBD2 matching 11 bases. This CDR3 region has 15 residues. V lost 6 bases to trimming and J lost 0 bases; unmatched junction nucleotides: 3. The germline CDR1 and CDR2 sequences are MNHNS and SASEGT. CDR3 region: CASSLLAGDQETQYF. The CDR3 DNA sequence: TGTGCCAGCAGCCTACTAGCGGGGGACCAAGAGACCCAGTACTTC.

The rearrangement links TRBV5-1 to TRBJ1-2; tentatively, D is TRBD1 (6 bases). V lost 2 bases to trimming and J lost 4 bases, with 18 bases between them. The CDR3 contains 16 residues. Germline CDR1 is SGHRS and CDR2 is YFSETQ. CDR3 loop: CASSLNRDTTIYGYTF. CDR3 DNA sequence: TGCGCCAGCAGCTTAAACCGGGACACCACAATCTATGGCTACACCTTC.

The V call is TRBV28, the J call TRBJ2-7; 10 nucleotides align to TRBD1. This CDR3 has 16 residues. Germline values: CDR1 MDHEN, CDR2 SYDVKM. Unmatched junction bases numbered 18, after V lost 9 bases and J lost 7 bases. CDR3 residues: CASLPGQGKGEREQYF. CDR3 bases: TGTGCCAGTTTGCCGGGACAGGGGAAGGGGGAGAGAGAGCAGTACTTC.

The J gene is TRBJ2-1, the V gene TRBV6-6, with D uncertain. The CDR3 covers 14 residues. Per germline, CDR1 MNHNY and CDR2 SVGAGI (reference sequence). V gave up 0 bases and J gave up 1 base, with 4 bases separating them. The CDR3 loop is CASSYSASYNEQFF. The CDR3 nucleotides are TGTGCCAGCAGTTACTCGGCTTCCTACAATGAGCAGTTCTTC.

The V gene is TRBV5-1, the J gene TRBJ2-7; a weak D match, TRBD2 (5 bases). Germline V CDR1 and CDR2: SGHRS, YFSETQ. V lost 0 bases and J lost 0, with 10 bases in between. There are 15 residues in the CDR3. CDR3 nucleotide sequence: TGCGCCAGCAGCTTGGCCGGGATAAGCTCCTACGAGCAGTACTTC. Its protein product is CASSLAGISSYEQYF.

The J gene is TRBJ2-1, the V gene TRBV15, with D maybe TRBD2 (5 bases). The germline V and J ends were trimmed by 0 bases and 4 bases, with 10 bases remaining between them. The germline CDR1 and CDR2 sequences are LNHNV and YYDKDF (reference sequence). The CDR3 is made up of 15 amino acids. Here the CDR3 DNA reads TGTGCCACCAGCAGAGATTTCGGGGTATACAATGAGCAGTTCTTC. Its protein product is CATSRDFGVYNEQFF.